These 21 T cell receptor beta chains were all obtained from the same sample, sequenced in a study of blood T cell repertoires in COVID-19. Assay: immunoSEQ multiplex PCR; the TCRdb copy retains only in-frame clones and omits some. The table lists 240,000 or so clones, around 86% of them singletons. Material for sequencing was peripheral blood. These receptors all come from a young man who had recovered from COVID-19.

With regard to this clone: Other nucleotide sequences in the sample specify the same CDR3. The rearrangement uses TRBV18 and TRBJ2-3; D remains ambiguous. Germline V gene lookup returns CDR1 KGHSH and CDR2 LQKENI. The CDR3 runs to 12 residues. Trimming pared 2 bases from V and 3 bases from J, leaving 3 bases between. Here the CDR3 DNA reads TGTGCCAGCTCACCAGAGACAGATACGCAGTATTTT. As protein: CASSPETDTQYF. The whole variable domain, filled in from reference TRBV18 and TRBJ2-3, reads NAGVMQNPRHLVRRRGQEARLRCSPMKGHSHVYWYRQLPEEGLKFMVYLQKENIIDESGMPKERFSAEFPKEGPSILRIQQVVRGDSAAYFCASSPETDTQYFGPGTRLTVL.

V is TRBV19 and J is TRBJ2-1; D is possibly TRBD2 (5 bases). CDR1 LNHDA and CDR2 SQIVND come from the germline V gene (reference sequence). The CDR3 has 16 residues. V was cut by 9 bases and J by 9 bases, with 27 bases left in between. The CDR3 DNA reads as TGTGCCAGCGATACTGACGAGGGCCGGTCATCCACTGAGCAGTTCTTC. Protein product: CASDTDEGRSSTEQFF.

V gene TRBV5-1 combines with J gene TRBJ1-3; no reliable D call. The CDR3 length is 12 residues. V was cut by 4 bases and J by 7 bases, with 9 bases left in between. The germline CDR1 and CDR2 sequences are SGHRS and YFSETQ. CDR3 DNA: TGCGCCAGCAGCCCGGAGCGGAACACCATATATTTT. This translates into CASSPERNTIYF. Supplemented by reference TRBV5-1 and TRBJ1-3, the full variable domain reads KAGVTQTPRYLIKTRGQQVTLSCSPISGHRSVSWYQQTPGQGLQFLFEYFSETQRNKGNFPGRFSGRQFSNSRSEMNVSTLELGDSALYLCASSPERNTIYFGEGSWLTVV.

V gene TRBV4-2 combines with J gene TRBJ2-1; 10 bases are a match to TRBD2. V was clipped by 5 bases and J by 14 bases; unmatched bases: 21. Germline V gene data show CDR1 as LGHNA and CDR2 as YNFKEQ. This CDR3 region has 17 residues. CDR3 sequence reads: CASSSTSSSGGRSGEFF. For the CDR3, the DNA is TGTGCCAGCAGCTCCACTTCCTCTAGCGGGGGCCGTAGTGGGGAGTTCTTC.

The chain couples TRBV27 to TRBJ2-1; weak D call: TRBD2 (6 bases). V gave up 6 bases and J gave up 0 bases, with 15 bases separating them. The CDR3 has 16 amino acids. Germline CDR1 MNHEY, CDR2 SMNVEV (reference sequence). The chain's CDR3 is CASSSTEGTSYNEQFF. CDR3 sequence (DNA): TGTGCCAGCAGCTCAACGGAGGGGACCTCCTACAATGAGCAGTTCTTC.

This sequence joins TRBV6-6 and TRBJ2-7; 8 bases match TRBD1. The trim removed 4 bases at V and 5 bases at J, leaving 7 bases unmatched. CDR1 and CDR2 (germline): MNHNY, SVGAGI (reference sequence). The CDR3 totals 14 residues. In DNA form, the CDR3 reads TGTGCCAGCAGTTCGGGACAGGCCTTGGACGAGCAGTACTTC. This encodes CASSSGQALDEQYF.

The CDR3 bases are TGTGCCAGCAGCGGAGTGGGGGGAGGGGAGACCCAGTACTTC. Its translation is CASSGVGGGETQYF. This chain connects TRBV5-5 to TRBJ2-5; 7 positions agree with TRBD2. From germline, CDR1 is SGHKS and CDR2 YYEKEE (reference sequence). J was trimmed by 5 bases and V by 4 bases; bases with no gene match: 8. The CDR3 consists of 14 residues.

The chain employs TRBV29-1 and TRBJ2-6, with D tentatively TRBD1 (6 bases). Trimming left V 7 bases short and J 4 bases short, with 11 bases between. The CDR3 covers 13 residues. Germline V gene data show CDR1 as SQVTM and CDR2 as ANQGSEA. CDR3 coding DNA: TGCAGCGCTGGACAGCTCGGGGCCAACGTCCTGACTTTC. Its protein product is CSAGQLGANVLTF.

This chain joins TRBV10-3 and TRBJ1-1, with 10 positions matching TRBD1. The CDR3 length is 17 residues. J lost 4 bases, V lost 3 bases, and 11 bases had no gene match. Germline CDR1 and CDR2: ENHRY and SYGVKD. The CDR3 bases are TGTGCCATCAGTGACTCAAGGACAGGGGGAAGTACCACTGAAGCTTTCTTT. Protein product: CAISDSRTGGSTTEAFF.

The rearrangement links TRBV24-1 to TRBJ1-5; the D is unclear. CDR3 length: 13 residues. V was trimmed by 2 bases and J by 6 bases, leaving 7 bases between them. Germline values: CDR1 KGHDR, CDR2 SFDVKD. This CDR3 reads CATSDYMFQPQHF. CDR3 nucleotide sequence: TGTGCCACCAGTGATTACATGTTTCAGCCCCAGCATTTT.

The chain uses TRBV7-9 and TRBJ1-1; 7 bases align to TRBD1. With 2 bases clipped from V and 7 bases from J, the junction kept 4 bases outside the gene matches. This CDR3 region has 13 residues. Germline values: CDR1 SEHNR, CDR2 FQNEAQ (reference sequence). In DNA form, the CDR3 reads TGTGCCAGCAGCTTATGGACAGGCGATGAAGCTTTCTTT. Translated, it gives CASSLWTGDEAFF.

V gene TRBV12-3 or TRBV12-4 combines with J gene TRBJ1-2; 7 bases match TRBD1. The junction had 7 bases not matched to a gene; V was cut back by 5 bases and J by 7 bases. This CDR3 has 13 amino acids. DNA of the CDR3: TGTGCCAGCAGTGCGGGACAGAAGGGTGGCTACACCTTC. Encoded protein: CASSAGQKGGYTF.

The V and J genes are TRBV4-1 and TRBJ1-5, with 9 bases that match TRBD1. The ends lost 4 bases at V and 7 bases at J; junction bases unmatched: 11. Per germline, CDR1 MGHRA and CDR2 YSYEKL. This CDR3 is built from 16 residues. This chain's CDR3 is CASSPNRGQGPQPQHF. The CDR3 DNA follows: TGCGCCAGCAGCCCCAACCGAGGACAGGGGCCCCAGCCCCAGCATTTT.

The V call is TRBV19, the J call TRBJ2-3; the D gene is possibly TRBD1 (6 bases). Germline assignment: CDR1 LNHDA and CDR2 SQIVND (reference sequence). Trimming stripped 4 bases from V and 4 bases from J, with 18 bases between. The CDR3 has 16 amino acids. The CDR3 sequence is CASSNRQASSSDTQYF. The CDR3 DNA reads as TGTGCCAGTAGTAACCGACAGGCAAGCTCATCAGATACGCAGTATTTT.

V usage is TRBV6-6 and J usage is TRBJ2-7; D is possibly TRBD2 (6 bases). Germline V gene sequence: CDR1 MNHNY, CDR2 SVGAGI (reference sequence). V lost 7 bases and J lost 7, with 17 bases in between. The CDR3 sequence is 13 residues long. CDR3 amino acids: CASMRGIGEEQYF. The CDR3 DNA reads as TGTGCCAGCATGCGCGGGATAGGTGAGGAGCAGTACTTC.

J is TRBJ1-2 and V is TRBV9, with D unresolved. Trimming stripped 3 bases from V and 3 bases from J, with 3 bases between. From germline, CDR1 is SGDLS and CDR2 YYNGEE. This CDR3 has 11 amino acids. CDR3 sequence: CASSADYGYTF. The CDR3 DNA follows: TGTGCCAGCAGCGCCGACTATGGCTACACCTTC.

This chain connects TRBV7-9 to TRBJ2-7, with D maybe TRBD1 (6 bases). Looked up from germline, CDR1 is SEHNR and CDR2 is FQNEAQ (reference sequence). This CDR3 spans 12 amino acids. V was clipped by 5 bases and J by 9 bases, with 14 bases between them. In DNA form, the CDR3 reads TGTGCCAGCAGCCCCGGGACATGGGTGCAGTACGTC. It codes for CASSPGTWVQYV.

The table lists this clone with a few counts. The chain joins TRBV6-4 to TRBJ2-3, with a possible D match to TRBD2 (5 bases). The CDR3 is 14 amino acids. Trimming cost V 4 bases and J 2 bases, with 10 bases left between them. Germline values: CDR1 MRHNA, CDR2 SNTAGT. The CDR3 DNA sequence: TGTGCCAGCAGTGGAGACGGGGACACAGATACGCAGTATTTT. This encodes CASSGDGDTDTQYF.

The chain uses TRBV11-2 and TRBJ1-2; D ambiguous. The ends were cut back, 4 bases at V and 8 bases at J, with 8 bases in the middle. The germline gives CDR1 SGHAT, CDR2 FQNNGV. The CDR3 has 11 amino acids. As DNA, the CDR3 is TGTGCCAGCAGCTCGGCGAGGGGCTACACCTTC. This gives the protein CASSSARGYTF.

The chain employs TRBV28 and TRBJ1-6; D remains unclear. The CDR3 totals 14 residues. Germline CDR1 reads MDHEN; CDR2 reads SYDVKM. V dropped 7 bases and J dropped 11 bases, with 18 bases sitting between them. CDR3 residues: CASTRAGVRAPLHF. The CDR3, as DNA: TGTGCCAGCACGCGCGCAGGAGTGCGGGCACCCCTCCACTTT.

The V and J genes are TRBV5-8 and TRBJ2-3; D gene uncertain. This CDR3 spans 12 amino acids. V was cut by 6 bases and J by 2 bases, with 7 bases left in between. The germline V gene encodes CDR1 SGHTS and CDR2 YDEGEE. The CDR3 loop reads CASIPFTDTQYF. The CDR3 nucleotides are TGTGCCAGCATTCCCTTCACAGATACGCAGTATTTT. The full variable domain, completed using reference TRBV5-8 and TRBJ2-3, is EAGVTQSPTHLIKTRGQQATLRCSPISGHTSVYWYQQALGLGLQFLLWYDEGEERNRGNFPPRFSGRQFPNYSSELNVNALELEDSALYLCASIPFTDTQYFGPGTRLTVL.